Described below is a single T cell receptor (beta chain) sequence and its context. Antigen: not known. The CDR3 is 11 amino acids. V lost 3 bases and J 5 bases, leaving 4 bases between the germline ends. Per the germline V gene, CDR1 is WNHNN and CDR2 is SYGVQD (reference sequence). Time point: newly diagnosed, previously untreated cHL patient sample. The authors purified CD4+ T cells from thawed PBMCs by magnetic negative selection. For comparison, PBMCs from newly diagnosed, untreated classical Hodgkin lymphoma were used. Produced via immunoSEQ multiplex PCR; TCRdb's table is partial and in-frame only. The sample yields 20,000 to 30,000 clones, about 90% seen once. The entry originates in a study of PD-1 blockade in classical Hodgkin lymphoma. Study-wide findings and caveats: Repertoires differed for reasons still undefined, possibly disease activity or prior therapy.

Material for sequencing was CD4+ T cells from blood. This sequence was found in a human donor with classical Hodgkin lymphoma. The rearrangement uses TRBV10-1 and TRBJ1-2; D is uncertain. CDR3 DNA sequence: TGCGCCAGCAGTGATGGGTATGGCTACACCTTC. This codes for CASSDGYGYTF.